These 31 T cell receptor beta chains were sequenced from one sample in a study of blood T cell repertoires in COVID-19. The table came from immunoSEQ multiplex PCR; TCRdb's copy has only in-frame clones and leaves some out. The profile shows about 190,000 clones, roughly 91% of them singletons. Sample: peripheral blood. The receptor set was obtained from a man between 35 and 55 years old with active or convalescent COVID-19.

Note on this clone: This sample includes further DNA sequences coding for the same CDR3. The chain employs TRBV19 and TRBJ2-7; 8 positions agree with TRBD1. The CDR3 consists of 14 residues. In germline, CDR1 is LNHDA, CDR2 SQIVND (reference sequence). V shed 4 bases, J shed 2 bases, and the junction held 4 bases outside the gene matches. The chain's CDR3 is CASSRDRSAYEQYF. For the CDR3, the DNA is TGTGCCAGTAGTAGGGACAGGTCAGCCTACGAGCAGTACTTC. Looking up the rest from reference TRBV19 and TRBJ2-7 gives the full variable domain: DGGITQSPKYLFRKEGQNVTLSCEQNLNHDAMYWYRQDPGQGLRLIYYSQIVNDFQKGDIAEGYSVSREKKESFPLTVTSAQKNPTAFYLCASSRDRSAYEQYFGPGTRLTVT.

This rearrangement joins TRBV30 to TRBJ2-6; D gene unclear. The CDR3 spans 13 residues. Trimming removed 3 bases at V and 1 base at J, with 4 bases between. CDR1 is GTSNPN and CDR2 is SVGIG in the germline V gene (reference sequence). Here the CDR3 reads CAWRLSGANVLTF. As DNA, the CDR3 is TGTGCCTGGAGGTTATCTGGGGCCAACGTCCTGACTTTC.

This chain links TRBV7-3 with TRBJ2-2, with 7 nucleotides matching TRBD1. V shed 5 bases and J 5 bases; nucleotides not matched to a gene: 8. The CDR3 is 15 residues long. Germline V gene data show CDR1 as SGHTA and CDR2 as FQGTGA. CDR3 DNA: TGTGCCAGCAGCGCTGAAAAACAGGGGACCGGGGAGCTGTTTTTT. Translation: CASSAEKQGTGELFF.

The rearrangement joins TRBV3-1 (or the pseudogene TRBV3-2) to TRBJ2-2; D unclear. V shed 1 base and J shed 6 bases, with 9 bases lying between them. Germline V gene sequence: CDR1 LGHDT, CDR2 YNNKEL (reference sequence). The CDR3 runs 14 residues. This CDR3 is CASSQVSLAGELFF. Here the CDR3 DNA reads TGTGCCAGCAGCCAAGTCAGTCTGGCCGGGGAGCTGTTTTTT.

Concerning this clone itself: At one boundary the junction diverges from the germline segment, which might be a read error. The CDR3 coding sequence is TGTGCCAGCAGTCGGACTTCAATCTCCTTC. Amino acids: CASSRTSISF. The rearrangement joins TRBV28 to TRBJ2-7; TRBD2 might be the D (5 bases). The CDR3 length is 10 residues. Germline CDR1 MDHEN, CDR2 SYDVKM.

The chain combines TRBV6-5 with TRBJ1-5; D is perhaps TRBD1 (5 bases). V dropped 6 bases and J dropped 1 base, with 13 bases sitting between them. This CDR3 spans 15 amino acids. Germline V CDR1 and CDR2: MNHEY, SVGAGI. In nucleotides, the CDR3 is TGTGCCAGCAGGCCGGGGGGTATAAGCAATCAGCCCCAGCATTTT. Protein product: CASRPGGISNQPQHF.

This chain uses TRBV11-2 with TRBJ2-7; tentatively, D is TRBD2 (5 bases). CDR1 is SGHAT, CDR2 FQNNGV, per germline. Trimming pared 2 bases from V and 9 bases from J, leaving 14 bases between. The CDR3 loop spans 13 amino acids. This CDR3 is CASSLIRDGVQYF. CDR3 in DNA: TGTGCCAGCAGCTTAATTCGGGATGGGGTGCAGTACTTC.

The rearrangement links TRBV7-8 to TRBJ2-5, with D unresolved. The CDR3 extends over 11 amino acids. V lost 7 bases and J lost 7, with 10 bases in between. The germline CDR1 and CDR2 sequences are SGHVS and FQNEAQ. The CDR3 spells CASTSTGTQYF. Written as DNA, the CDR3 is TGTGCCAGCACCTCAACGGGGACCCAGTACTTC. Combining the CDR3 with reference TRBV7-8 and TRBJ2-5 gives the whole variable domain GAGVSQSPRYKVAKRGQDVALRCDPISGHVSLFWYQQALGQGPEFLTYFQNEAQLDKSGLPSDRFFAERPEGSVSTLKIQRTQQEDSAVYLCASTSTGTQYFGPGTRLLVL.

This chain links TRBV9 with TRBJ1-2; D ambiguous. Trimming pared 4 bases from V and 11 bases from J, leaving 24 bases between. The length of the CDR3 is 15 residues. From germline, CDR1 is SGDLS and CDR2 YYNGEE. The CDR3, as DNA: TGTGCCAGCAGCATGGGGAGCCTCGGTCTGATGGGGTACACCTTC. It translates to CASSMGSLGLMGYTF.

The chain has TRBV7-2 and TRBJ2-2; 8 bases are shared with TRBD1. This CDR3 comprises 15 residues. Germline assignment: CDR1 SGHTA and CDR2 FQGNSA. J was trimmed by 2 bases and V by 5 bases; bases with no gene match: 4. The CDR3 bases are TGTGCCAGCAGCCCGACAGGGGCCAACACCGGGGAGCTGTTTTTT. This codes for CASSPTGANTGELFF.

This chain connects TRBV7-3 to TRBJ1-2; weak D call: TRBD1 (5 bases). Trimming took 1 base from V and 2 from J, leaving 5 bases between them. Germline V gene lookup returns CDR1 SGHTA and CDR2 FQGTGA. The CDR3 extends over 13 amino acids. The CDR3 region is CASSLRGNYGYTF. The CDR3 bases are TGTGCCAGCAGCTTAAGGGGCAACTATGGCTACACCTTC.

The CDR3 protein is CASSFRLSDTGLGTEAFF. CDR3 DNA: TGTGCCAGCAGCTTCCGACTCTCCGATACAGGTCTGGGCACTGAAGCTTTCTTT. The chain recombines TRBV11-2 with TRBJ1-1; weak D call: TRBD1 (5 bases). CDR1 and CDR2 (germline): SGHAT, FQNNGV. This CDR3 contains 18 residues. The germline V and J ends were trimmed by 3 bases and 4 bases, with 24 bases remaining between them.

This clone was found once. This chain uses TRBV13 with TRBJ2-5; 12 bases line up with TRBD1. Gene TRBJ2-7 matches the end of the DNA better, so the J call may be wrong. The length of the CDR3 is 15 residues. The germline CDR1 and CDR2 sequences are PRHDT and FYEKMQ (reference sequence). CDR3 protein: CASSPPGQGALEQYF. CDR3 nucleotides: TGTGCCAGCAGCCCCCCGGGACAGGGGGCTCTCGAGCAGTACTTC.

The chain is built from TRBV25-1 and TRBJ2-3, with D uncertain. V lost 3 bases to trimming and J lost 0 bases, with 10 bases between them. The germline V gene encodes CDR1 MGHDK and CDR2 SYGVNS. This CDR3 contains 15 residues. The CDR3 loop reads CASSDPKTSTDTQYF. CDR3 coding DNA: TGTGCCAGCAGTGACCCCAAGACTAGCACAGATACGCAGTATTTT.

This sequence joins TRBV7-2 and TRBJ1-6, with D uncertain. The CDR3 has 14 amino acids. Trimming left V 1 base short and J 11 bases short, with 12 bases between. Germline assignment: CDR1 SGHTA and CDR2 FQGNSA. The CDR3 loop reads CASSLVVLTAPLHF. The DNA for the CDR3 is TGTGCCAGCAGCTTAGTCGTCTTAACGGCACCCCTCCACTTT.

This rearrangement joins TRBV5-1 to TRBJ1-5, with TRBD1 as a possible D gene (6 bases). CDR1 and CDR2 from the germline V gene are SGHRS and YFSETQ. V lost 3 bases and J 6 bases, leaving 19 bases between the germline ends. This CDR3 is built from 16 residues. CDR3 DNA sequence: TGCGCCAGCAGCTGGGGGACACCTCCATGGGGTCAGCCCCAGCATTTT. Protein sequence: CASSWGTPPWGQPQHF. Supplemented by reference TRBV5-1 and TRBJ1-5, the full variable domain reads KAGVTQTPRYLIKTRGQQVTLSCSPISGHRSVSWYQQTPGQGLQFLFEYFSETQRNKGNFPGRFSGRQFSNSRSEMNVSTLELGDSALYLCASSWGTPPWGQPQHFGDGTRLSIL.

The chain uses TRBV5-1 and TRBJ1-3, with unresolved D. Germline CDR1 and CDR2: SGHRS and YFSETQ. The CDR3 is 15 amino acids. The V end lost 0 bases, the J end lost 4 bases, and 11 bases lay between the germline ends. The CDR3: CASSLDAGSGNTIYF. CDR3 DNA sequence: TGCGCCAGCAGCTTGGATGCCGGGTCCGGAAACACCATATATTTT.

The V and J genes are TRBV5-1 and TRBJ2-5, with 7 bases identical to TRBD2. CDR3 length: 15 residues. The V gene's germline CDR1 is SGHRS and CDR2 YFSETQ. The V and J ends lost 3 bases and 4 bases, in that order; junction bases with no gene match: 9. The CDR3 region is CASSYTLAVGETQYF. As DNA, the CDR3 is TGCGCCAGCAGCTACACGCTAGCGGTAGGAGAGACCCAGTACTTC.

J is TRBJ1-2 and V is TRBV6-5, with D possibly matching TRBD1 (5 bases). The CDR3 consists of 15 residues. The germline CDR1 and CDR2 sequences are MNHEY and SVGAGI. Trimming took off 6 bases at V and 4 bases at J, with 18 bases between the two ends. The CDR3, as DNA: TGTGCCAGCAGCCTAAACCAGGGAATTCTCTATGGCTACACCTTC. Translated: CASSLNQGILYGYTF.

The chain couples TRBV5-5 to TRBJ1-1, with a possible D match to TRBD1 (6 bases). Trimming cost V 0 bases and J 5 bases, with 14 bases left between them. Germline loops: CDR1 SGHKS, CDR2 YYEKEE (reference sequence). CDR3 size: 15 residues. The CDR3 coding sequence is TGTGCCAGCAGCTTGGACGCGGACAGTACAACTGAAGCTTTCTTT. This sequence encodes CASSLDADSTTEAFF.

The chain has TRBV25-1 and TRBJ1-2, with D perhaps TRBD1 (5 bases). V dropped 4 bases and J dropped 6 bases, with 12 bases sitting between them. The CDR3 extends over 13 amino acids. CDR1 is MGHDK and CDR2 is SYGVNS in the germline V gene. The CDR3 here is CASSVHRGNGYTF. The CDR3 DNA is TGTGCCAGCAGTGTACACCGGGGGAATGGCTACACCTTC.

The genes are TRBV7-9 and TRBJ2-1, with D maybe TRBD2 (6 bases). In germline, CDR1 is SEHNR, CDR2 FQNEAQ (reference sequence). The length of the CDR3 is 12 residues. The V and J ends lost 2 bases and 11 bases respectively, with 10 bases between them. The CDR3 spells CASSLKAGKQFF. CDR3 in DNA: TGTGCCAGCAGCTTAAAGGCGGGAAAGCAGTTCTTC.

J is TRBJ1-2 and V is TRBV7-2; the match to TRBD1 covers 8 bases. The CDR3 has 15 amino acids. Looked up from germline, CDR1 is SGHTA and CDR2 is FQGNSA. With 4 bases clipped from V and 4 bases from J, the junction kept 8 bases outside the gene matches. CDR3: CASSSADRASYGYTF. DNA for the CDR3: TGTGCCAGCAGCTCGGCGGACAGGGCCAGCTATGGCTACACCTTC.

V usage is TRBV21-1 and J usage is TRBJ2-3; the D call of TRBD1 is as the table states it, not checked on the DNA. TRBV21-1 is shown as a pseudogene. The CDR3 contains 14 residues. The CDR3 sequence is CASTIQTGTDTQYF. In DNA, the CDR3 is TGTGCCAGCACTATACAGACAGGAACAGATACGCAGTATTTT.

This chain links TRBV9 with TRBJ2-3; perhaps TRBD1 as D (5 bases). From germline, CDR1 is SGDLS and CDR2 YYNGEE. The V end lost 4 bases, the J end lost 0 bases, and 12 bases lay between the germline ends. The CDR3 has 15 amino acids. CDR3 residues: CASSRGQASTDTQYF. The DNA for the CDR3 is TGTGCCAGCAGCCGAGGACAAGCTAGCACAGATACGCAGTATTTT.

This chain joins TRBV6-5 and TRBJ1-2; D possibly corresponds to TRBD1 (6 bases). V dropped 8 bases and J dropped 4 bases, with 14 bases sitting between them. CDR3 length equals 13 residues. CDR1 and CDR2 from the germline V gene are MNHEY and SVGAGI. The CDR3 region has the DNA TGTGCCAGCTGTACAGAGACAGGCTATGGCTACACCTTC. Residues: CASCTETGYGYTF.

Concerning this clone itself: Other DNA sequences from this sample encode an identical CDR3 as well. The V gene is TRBV7-3, the J gene TRBJ2-1; 9 bases align to TRBD1. The CDR3 runs 15 residues. J gave up 3 bases and V 5 bases, and 5 bases lay outside the gene matches. CDR1 is SGHTA and CDR2 is FQGTGA in the germline V gene. CDR3 amino acids: CASSAGQGFYNEQFF. The CDR3 coding sequence is TGTGCCAGCAGCGCAGGACAGGGGTTCTACAATGAGCAGTTCTTC.

V is TRBV9 and J is TRBJ1-2, with TRBD1 as a possible D gene (6 bases). The CDR3 is 14 amino acids. With 5 bases removed from V and 6 bases from J, the gap between germline ends came to 17 bases. Germline V gene sequence: CDR1 SGDLS, CDR2 YYNGEE. CDR3 DNA sequence: TGTGCCAGCAGGAATACCGGACAGCTCCATGGCTACACCTTC. Protein product: CASRNTGQLHGYTF.

This clone was seen once. The chain links TRBV5-1 to TRBJ2-5; TRBD1 aligns across 8 bases. J gave up 2 bases and V 0 bases, and 6 bases lay outside the gene matches. CDR3 length: 16 residues. Germline values: CDR1 SGHRS, CDR2 YFSETQ. The chain's CDR3 is CASSLEGTGKQETQYF. Written as DNA, the CDR3 is TGCGCCAGCAGCTTGGAGGGGACAGGCAAACAAGAGACCCAGTACTTC. Full variable domain (missing parts from reference TRBV5-1 and TRBJ2-5): KAGVTQTPRYLIKTRGQQVTLSCSPISGHRSVSWYQQTPGQGLQFLFEYFSETQRNKGNFPGRFSGRQFSNSRSEMNVSTLELGDSALYLCASSLEGTGKQETQYFGPGTRLLVL.

The chain is built from TRBV6-6 and TRBJ1-2, with D hard to call. From germline, CDR1 is MNHNY and CDR2 SVGAGI (reference sequence). Trimming removed 5 bases from V and 1 base from J, with 14 bases in between. There are 15 residues in the CDR3. In DNA form, the CDR3 reads TGTGCCAGCAGTCCCGATTTAGATAGTAACTATGGCTACACCTTC. It encodes CASSPDLDSNYGYTF.

The V and J genes are TRBV7-9 and TRBJ1-4; TRBD1 might be the D (5 bases). CDR1 and CDR2 from the germline V gene are SEHNR and FQNEAQ (reference sequence). The CDR3 has 14 residues. V gave up 3 bases and J gave up 3 bases, with 8 bases separating them. The CDR3 DNA is TGTGCCAGCAGCTTGACAGCCCCTAATGAAAAACTGTTTTTT. Translating it yields CASSLTAPNEKLFF.